This TCR beta chain was identified in a study of T cell responses to AZD1222 COVID-19 vaccine (dated by TCRdb to about 2021). General notes on the study: AZD1222 recipients given second doses at about 4 weeks or at about 12 weeks were pooled, since spike-specific TCR depth and breadth were not found to differ between the two schedules. TCR sequencing was performed for 230 to 250 trial participants, of whom about 200 were given two doses of AZD1222 and some 25 were given two doses of MenACWY control vaccine. Trial participants were enrolled into age subgroups of 18-55, 56-69 and 70-plus years, which contained about 150, 27 and 61 TCR-sequenced participants, respectively. The study at large found these results: The 56-69-year group was small, and its depth increase did not reach significance, likely because of low power. After two AZD1222 doses, spike-specific TCR breadth and depth were significantly higher than at day 0 and than in MenACWY recipients. Because no samples from the day 14 peak response were available, repertoires could be characterized only after the peak T cell response. Conclusions about previously exposed vaccinees were limited because only a handful of AZD1222 recipients were SARS-CoV-2 seropositive at baseline. Participants were mostly white British and included more females than males, and it was suggested by the authors that clonal diversity may have been underestimated. Vaccine-associated CD4 TCRs spanned the whole spike protein, with dominant responses in regions 160-218 and 743-854. Nearly half of unique spike-specific TCRs reportedly recognized epitopes outside regions mutated in the B.1.351 and B.1.1.7 variants.

The CDR3 regions of human TCRbeta chains were analyzed by immunosequencing. On the authors' methods: Repertoire TCRs were checked for matches against a reference library of SARS-CoV-2-specific TCRs that had been generated using the MIRA antigen-specificity platform. Breadth was defined as the fraction of unique TCRs that were SARS-CoV-2-associated. Depth was defined as the fraction of total T cells that were SARS-CoV-2-associated. Using the MIRA data, every spike-specific TCR was mapped to the spike region that the TCR reacted to and assigned to either a CD4 or a CD8 class. Log10-transformed breadth and depth values were compared by one-way ANOVA with Sidak's multiple comparisons tests. Held by TCRdb, this immuneACCESS table contains in-frame sequences only and omits some clones. Under half of the omission traces to an unresolved V gene where checked; the cause of the rest is unknown. D and trimming were read from the DNA, whereas the V and J calls and clone size are those reported in that table. For this sample there are over 100,000 clones; 85% to 90% appear just once. Clones ranked in the top ten supply about 20% of the sample.

With regard to this clone: What this receptor recognizes is not known. No base quality values were provided; no much bigger clone lies one nucleotide off.

The intended sense of this specimen's time point label: baseline before first vaccination. Samples from vaccinated people were obtained from the UK trials COV001 and COV002, which included a single-blind randomized controlled phase 2/3 trial of AZD1222 (ChAdOx1 nCoV-19) in healthy adults. Trial participant PBMC samples were collected at day 0 and day 28 after the second dose for TCRbeta chain sequencing. The germline ends are 13 bases apart after V is trimmed by 0 bases and J by 4 bases. The germline V gene gives CDR1 as SGDLS and CDR2 as YYNGEE. From the cysteine through the phenylalanine, the CDR3 covers 16 amino acids. Only the CDR3 DNA is retained, 48 bases long and in frame from the first base.

The specimen was peripheral blood, collected on day 0 of AZD1222 vaccination. This clonotype was obtained from an adult in good health. The chain is encoded by TRBV9 joined to TRBJ1-4; the D gene is possibly TRBD1, with 5 bases matching. Here the CDR3 is given as CASSVEAGAGNEKLFF. DNA sequence: TGTGCCAGCAGCGTAGAGGCCGGGGCGGGTAATGAAAAACTGTTTTTT.